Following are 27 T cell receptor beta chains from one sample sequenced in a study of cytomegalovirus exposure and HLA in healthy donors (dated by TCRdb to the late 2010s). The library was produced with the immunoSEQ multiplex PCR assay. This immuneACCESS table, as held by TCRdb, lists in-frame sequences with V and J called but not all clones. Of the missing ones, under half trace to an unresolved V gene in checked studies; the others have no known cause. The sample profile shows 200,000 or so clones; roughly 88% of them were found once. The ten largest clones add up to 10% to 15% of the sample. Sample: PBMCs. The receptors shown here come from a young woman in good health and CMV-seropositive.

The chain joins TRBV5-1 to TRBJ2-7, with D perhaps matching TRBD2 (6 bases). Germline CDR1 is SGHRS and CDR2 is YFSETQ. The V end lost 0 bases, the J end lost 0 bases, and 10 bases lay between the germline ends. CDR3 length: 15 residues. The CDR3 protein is CASSLGRGLSYEQYF. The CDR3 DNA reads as TGCGCCAGCAGCTTGGGTCGGGGACTCTCCTACGAGCAGTACTTC.

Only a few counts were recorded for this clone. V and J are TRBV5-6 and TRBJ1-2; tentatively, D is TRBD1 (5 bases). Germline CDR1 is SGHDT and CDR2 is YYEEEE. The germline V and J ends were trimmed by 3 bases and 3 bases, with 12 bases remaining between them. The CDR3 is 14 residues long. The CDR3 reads CASSSREGHYGYTF. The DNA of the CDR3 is TGTGCCAGCAGCTCGAGGGAGGGACACTATGGCTACACCTTC.

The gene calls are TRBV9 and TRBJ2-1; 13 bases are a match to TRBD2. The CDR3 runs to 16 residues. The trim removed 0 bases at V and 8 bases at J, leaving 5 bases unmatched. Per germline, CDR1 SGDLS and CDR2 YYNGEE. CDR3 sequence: CASSVGLGLAGDEQFF. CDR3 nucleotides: TGTGCCAGCAGCGTAGGTTTAGGACTAGCGGGAGATGAGCAGTTCTTC.

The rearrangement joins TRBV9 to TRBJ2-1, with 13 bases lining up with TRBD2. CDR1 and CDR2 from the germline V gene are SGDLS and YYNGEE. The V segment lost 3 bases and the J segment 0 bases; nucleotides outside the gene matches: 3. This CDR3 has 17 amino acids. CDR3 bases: TGTGCCAGCAGCGCTACTAGCGGGAGGGGCTCCTACAATGAGCAGTTCTTC. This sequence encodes CASSATSGRGSYNEQFF.

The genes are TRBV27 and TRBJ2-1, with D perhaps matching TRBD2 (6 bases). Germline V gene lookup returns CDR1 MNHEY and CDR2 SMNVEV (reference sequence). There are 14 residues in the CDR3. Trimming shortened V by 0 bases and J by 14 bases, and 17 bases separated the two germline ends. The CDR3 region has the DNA TGTGCCAGCAGTTTATCGTGGGAGGAGTCTTTCGAGTTCTTC. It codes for CASSLSWEESFEFF.

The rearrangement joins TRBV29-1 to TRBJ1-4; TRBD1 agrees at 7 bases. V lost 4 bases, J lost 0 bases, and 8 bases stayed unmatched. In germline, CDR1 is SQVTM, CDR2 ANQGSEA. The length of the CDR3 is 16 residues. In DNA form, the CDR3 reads TGCAGCGTTGCGGCGGACAGGAGCGCAACTAATGAAAAACTGTTTTTT. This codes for CSVAADRSATNEKLFF.

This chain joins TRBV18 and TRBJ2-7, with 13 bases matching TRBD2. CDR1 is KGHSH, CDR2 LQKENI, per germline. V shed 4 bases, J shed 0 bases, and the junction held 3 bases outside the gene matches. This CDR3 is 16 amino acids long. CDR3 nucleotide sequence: TGTGCCAGCTCACTCGGGACTAGCGGGAACTCCTACGAGCAGTACTTC. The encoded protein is CASSLGTSGNSYEQYF. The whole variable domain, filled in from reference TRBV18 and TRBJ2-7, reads NAGVMQNPRHLVRRRGQEARLRCSPMKGHSHVYWYRQLPEEGLKFMVYLQKENIIDESGMPKERFSAEFPKEGPSILRIQQVVRGDSAAYFCASSLGTSGNSYEQYFGPGTRLTVT.

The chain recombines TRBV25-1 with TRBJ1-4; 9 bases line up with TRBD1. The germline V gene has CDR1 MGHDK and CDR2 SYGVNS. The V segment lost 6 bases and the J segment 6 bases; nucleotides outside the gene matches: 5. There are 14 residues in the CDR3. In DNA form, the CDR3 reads TGTGCCAGCAGCTCTACAGGGGGCTATGAAAAACTGTTTTTT. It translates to CASSSTGGYEKLFF.

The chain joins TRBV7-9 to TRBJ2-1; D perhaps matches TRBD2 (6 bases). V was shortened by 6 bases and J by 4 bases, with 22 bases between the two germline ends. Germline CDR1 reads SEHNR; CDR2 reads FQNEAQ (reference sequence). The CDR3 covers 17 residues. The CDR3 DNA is TGTGCCAGCAGGGGGGGATTAAGGCAGGGAGTTTACAATGAGCAGTTCTTC. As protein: CASRGGLRQGVYNEQFF.

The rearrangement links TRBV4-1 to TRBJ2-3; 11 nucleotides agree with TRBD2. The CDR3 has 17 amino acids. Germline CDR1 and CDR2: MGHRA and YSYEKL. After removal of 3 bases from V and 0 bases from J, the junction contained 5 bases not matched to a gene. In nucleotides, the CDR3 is TGCGCCAGCAGCCAGATAGCGGGAGGGATTAGCACAGATACGCAGTATTTT. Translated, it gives CASSQIAGGISTDTQYF.

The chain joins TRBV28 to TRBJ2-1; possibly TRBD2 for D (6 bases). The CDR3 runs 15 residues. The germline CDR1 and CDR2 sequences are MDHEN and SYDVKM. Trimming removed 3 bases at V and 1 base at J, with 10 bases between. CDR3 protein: CASSFSSGSYNEQFF. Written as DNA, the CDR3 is TGTGCCAGCAGTTTCTCCAGCGGGTCCTACAATGAGCAGTTCTTC.

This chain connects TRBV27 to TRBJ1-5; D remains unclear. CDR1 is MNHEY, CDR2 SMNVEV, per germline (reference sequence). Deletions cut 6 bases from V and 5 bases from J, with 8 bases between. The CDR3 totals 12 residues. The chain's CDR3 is CASRKSDQPQHF. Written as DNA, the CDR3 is TGTGCCAGCAGGAAATCGGATCAGCCCCAGCATTTT.

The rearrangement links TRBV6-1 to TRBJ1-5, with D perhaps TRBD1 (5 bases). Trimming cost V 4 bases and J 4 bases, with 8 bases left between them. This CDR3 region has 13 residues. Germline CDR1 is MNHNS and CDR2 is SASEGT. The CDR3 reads CASSGQPNQPQHF. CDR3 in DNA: TGTGCCAGCAGTGGACAGCCGAATCAGCCCCAGCATTTT.

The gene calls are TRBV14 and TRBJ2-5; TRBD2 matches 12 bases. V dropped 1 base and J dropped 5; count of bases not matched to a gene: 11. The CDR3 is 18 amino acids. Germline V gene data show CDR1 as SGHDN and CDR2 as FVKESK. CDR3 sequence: CASSQVGPGLAGGETQYF. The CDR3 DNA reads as TGTGCCAGCAGCCAAGTAGGCCCCGGGCTAGCGGGAGGGGAGACCCAGTACTTC. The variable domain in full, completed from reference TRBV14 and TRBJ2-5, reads EAGVTQFPSHSVIEKGQTVTLRCDPISGHDNLYWYRRVMGKEIKFLLHFVKESKQDESGMPNNRFLAERTGGTYSTLKVQPAELEDSGVYFCASSQVGPGLAGGETQYFGPGTRLLVL.

The chain's CDR3 is CASTRDSQARYEQYF. The CDR3 DNA sequence: TGTGCCAGCACCAGGGACAGTCAAGCTAGGTACGAGCAGTACTTC. This chain links TRBV28 with TRBJ2-7, with 7 positions matching TRBD1. Per germline, CDR1 MDHEN and CDR2 SYDVKM. The V segment lost 7 bases and the J segment 4 bases; nucleotides outside the gene matches: 13. The CDR3 length is 15 residues.

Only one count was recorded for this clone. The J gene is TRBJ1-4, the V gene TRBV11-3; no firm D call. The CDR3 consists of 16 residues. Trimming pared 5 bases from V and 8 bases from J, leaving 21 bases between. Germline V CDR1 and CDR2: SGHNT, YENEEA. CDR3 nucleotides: TGTGCCAGCAGCCCTGATGCCTCTAACCTAGGAGAAAAACTGTTTTTT. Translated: CASSPDASNLGEKLFF.

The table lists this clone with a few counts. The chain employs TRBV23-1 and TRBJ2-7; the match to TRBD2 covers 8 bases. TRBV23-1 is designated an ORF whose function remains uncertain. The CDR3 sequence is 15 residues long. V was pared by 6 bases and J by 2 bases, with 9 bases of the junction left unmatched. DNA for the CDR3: TGCGCCAGCAGCCGAAAACTAGCGGCTACCTACGAGCAGTACTTC. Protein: CASSRKLAATYEQYF.

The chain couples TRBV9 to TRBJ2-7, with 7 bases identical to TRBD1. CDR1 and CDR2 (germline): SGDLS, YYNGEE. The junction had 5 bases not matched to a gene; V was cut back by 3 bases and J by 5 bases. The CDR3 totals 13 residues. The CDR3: CASSDRQGDEQYF. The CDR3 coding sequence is TGTGCCAGCAGCGACAGACAGGGTGACGAGCAGTACTTC.

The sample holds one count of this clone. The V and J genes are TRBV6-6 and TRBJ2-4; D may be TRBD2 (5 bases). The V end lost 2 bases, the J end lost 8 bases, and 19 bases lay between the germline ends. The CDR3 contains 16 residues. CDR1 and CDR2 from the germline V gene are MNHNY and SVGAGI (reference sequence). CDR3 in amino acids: CASSYVAAPLGDIQYF. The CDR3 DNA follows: TGTGCCAGCAGTTACGTGGCGGCCCCTCTCGGGGACATTCAGTACTTC.

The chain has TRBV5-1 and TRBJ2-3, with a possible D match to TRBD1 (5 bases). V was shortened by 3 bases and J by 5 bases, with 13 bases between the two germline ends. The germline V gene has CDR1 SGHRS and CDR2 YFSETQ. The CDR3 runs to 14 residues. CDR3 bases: TGCGCCAGCAGCTCGTCAGGGATTGGAGATACGCAGTATTTT. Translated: CASSSSGIGDTQYF.

The CDR3 sequence is CASKGPMNTEAFF. The CDR3 nucleotides read TGTGCCAGCAAGGGGCCGATGAACACTGAAGCTTTCTTT. The chain has TRBV6-6 and TRBJ1-1; a weak D match, TRBD1 (5 bases). The CDR3 has 13 amino acids. The germline V and J ends were trimmed by 7 bases and 0 bases, with 9 bases remaining between them. In germline, CDR1 is MNHNY, CDR2 SVGAGI (reference sequence).

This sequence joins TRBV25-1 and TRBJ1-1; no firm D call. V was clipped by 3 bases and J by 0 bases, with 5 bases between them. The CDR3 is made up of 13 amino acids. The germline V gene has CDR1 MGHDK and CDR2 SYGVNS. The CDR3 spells CASSDAVNTEAFF. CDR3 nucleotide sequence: TGTGCCAGCAGTGATGCAGTGAACACTGAAGCTTTCTTT.

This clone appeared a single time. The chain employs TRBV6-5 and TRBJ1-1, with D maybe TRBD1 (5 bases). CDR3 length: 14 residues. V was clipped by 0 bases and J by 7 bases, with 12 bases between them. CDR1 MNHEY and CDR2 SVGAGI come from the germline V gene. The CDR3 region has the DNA TGTGCCAGCAGTTACTCGAGACAGAGACTTGAAGCTTTCTTT. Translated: CASSYSRQRLEAFF.

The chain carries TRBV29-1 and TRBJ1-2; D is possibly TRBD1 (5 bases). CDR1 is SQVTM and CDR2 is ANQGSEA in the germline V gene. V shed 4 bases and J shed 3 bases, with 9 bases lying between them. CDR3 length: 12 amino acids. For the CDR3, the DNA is TGCAGCGTTGTTCGGGGGGACTATGGCTACACCTTC. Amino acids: CSVVRGDYGYTF.

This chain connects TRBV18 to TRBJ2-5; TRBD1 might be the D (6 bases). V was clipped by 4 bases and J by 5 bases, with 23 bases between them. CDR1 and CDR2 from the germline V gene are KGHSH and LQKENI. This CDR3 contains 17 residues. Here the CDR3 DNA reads TGTGCCAGCTCACAAAATCCCGGGACGACAGGCCCGGAGACCCAGTACTTC. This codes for CASSQNPGTTGPETQYF.

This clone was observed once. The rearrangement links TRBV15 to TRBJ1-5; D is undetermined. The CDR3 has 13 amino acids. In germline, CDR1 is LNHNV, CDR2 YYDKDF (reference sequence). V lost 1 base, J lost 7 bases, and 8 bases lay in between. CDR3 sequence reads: CATSRAGEQPQHF. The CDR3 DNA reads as TGTGCCACCAGCAGAGCGGGTGAACAGCCCCAGCATTTT.

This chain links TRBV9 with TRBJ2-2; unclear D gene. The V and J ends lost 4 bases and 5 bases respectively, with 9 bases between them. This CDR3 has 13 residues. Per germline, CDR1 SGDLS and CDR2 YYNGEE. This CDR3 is CASSILATGELFF. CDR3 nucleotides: TGTGCCAGCAGCATTTTAGCTACCGGGGAGCTGTTTTTT.